This T cell receptor beta chain appears in the sequencing data of a study of PD-1 blockade in classical Hodgkin lymphoma. Profiled with immunoSEQ multiplex PCR; TCRdb holds only in-frame clones, not every one. The table records around 50,000 clones, 90% of them present only once. Study observations and caveats: At C4D1, TCR diversity had climbed significantly for CD4+ cells, though not for CD8+ cells. Complete responders matched newly diagnosed patients in baseline diversity.

Time point reported: cycle 4 day 1 (C4D1), after around six weeks of nivolumab. Each and every patient relapsed after autologous stem cell transplantation, and patients got differing brentuximab vedotin exposure. The germline CDR1 and CDR2 sequences are SGDLS and YYNGEE. The CDR3 is made up of 17 amino acids. Trimming left V 4 bases short and J 5 bases short, with 22 bases between. A word on this clone: Its specificity is unknown.

The sequence derives from a human donor with classical Hodgkin lymphoma. This rearrangement joins TRBV9 to TRBJ2-4; D may match TRBD1 or TRBD2 (5 bases each). The input for sequencing was peripheral blood mononuclear cells (PBMCs), taken before the fourth cycle of nivolumab. The CDR3 sequence is CASSPVEGQGGENIQYF. Here the CDR3 DNA reads TGTGCCAGCAGCCCCGTCGAGGGGCAGGGTGGAGAAAACATTCAGTACTTC.